This T cell receptor (beta chain) was captured in a study of shared clonotypes between healthy human individuals. Findings of the study overall: It was only blood that was sampled, and tissue repertoires likely differ. The naive CD4 repertoires of several donors were compared, and roughly 5% of clonotypes were shared.

Comments on this clone: What it binds is unknown.

Recent vaccinations or acute infections were absent in the healthy HIV-negative adult donors. V lost 5 bases and J lost 6, with 19 bases in between. The CDR3 sequence is 15 residues long. Germline V gives CDR1 MGHRA, CDR2 YSYEKL. Produced via immunoSEQ multiplex PCR; TCRdb's table is partial and in-frame only. The sample contains about 1.1 million clones, around 77% of which appear only once. Sequencing was performed on memory CD4+ T cells from PBMCs. Subset indicated: CD45RA-negative fraction. The receptor's source is a man aged 18 to 29 in good health. Some clones in this sample may be carry-over from other donors' samples. This chain links TRBV4-1 with TRBJ1-1; maybe TRBD1 (6 bases). CDR3: CASSAPGGQLAEAFF. For the CDR3, the DNA is TGCGCCAGCAGCGCCCCTGGGGGGCAGCTGGCTGAAGCTTTCTTT.